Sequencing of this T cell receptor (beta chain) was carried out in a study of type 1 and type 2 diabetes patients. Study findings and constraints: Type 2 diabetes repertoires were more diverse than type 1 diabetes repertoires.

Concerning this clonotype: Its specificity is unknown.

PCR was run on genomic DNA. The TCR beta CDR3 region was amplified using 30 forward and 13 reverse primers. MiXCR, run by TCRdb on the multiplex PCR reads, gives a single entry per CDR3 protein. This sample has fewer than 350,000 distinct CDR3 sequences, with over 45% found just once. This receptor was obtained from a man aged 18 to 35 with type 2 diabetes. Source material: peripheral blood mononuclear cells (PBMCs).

This CDR3 reads CASSIGVGAEAFF. The CDR3 region has the DNA TGTGCCAGCAGTATAGGGGTTGGCGCTGAAGCTTTCTTT. The V call is TRBV27, the J call TRBJ1-1; weak D call: TRBD1 (5 bases). The CDR3 consists of 13 residues. CDR1 MNHEY and CDR2 SMNVEV come from the germline V gene (reference sequence). The V and J ends lost 5 bases and 6 bases respectively, with 13 bases between them.